These T cell receptor beta chains were read from a single sample in a study of vaccination effects on CD4 cells after COVID-19. Method: immunoSEQ multiplex PCR; TCRdb's copy keeps in-frame clones and lacks some. This sample has about 23,000 clones, with 73% found just once. These receptors are not linked to any known antigen. The starting material was CD4+ T cells from PBMCs cultured with SARS-CoV-2 spike peptides, obtained before COVID-19 vaccination. The receptors derive from a human donor who received a COVID-19 vaccine. Each CDR3 is given with its conserved first and last residue. D genes are given only for firm matches. For some rows the clone size is stated as once, few or many, or as a class when expanded; others skip it.

J gene | V gene | D gene | clone size | CDR3 DNA | CDR3 protein
TRBJ1-5 | TRBV6-6 | TRBD1 | NA | TGTGCCAGCAGTCTTTTTCCGGGGACAGGTTCCAATCAGCCCCAGCATTTT | CASSLFPGTGSNQPQHF
TRBJ2-3 | TRBV29-1 | NA | NA | TGCAGCGTTGAACGTGGGACTAGCACAGATACGCAGTATTTT | CSVERGTSTDTQYF
TRBJ1-3 | TRBV11-2 | NA | once | TGTGCCAGCAGCTTAGATACGGGAAGCACCATATATTTT | CASSLDTGSTIYF
TRBJ2-2 | TRBV7-2 | NA | NA | TGTGCCAGCAGCTCCTACACCGGGGAGCTGTTTTTT | CASSSYTGELFF
TRBJ2-1 | TRBV9 | NA | NA | TGTGCCAGCAGCGTAGCGGATCGAAGCAATGAGCAGTTCTTC | CASSVADRSNEQFF
TRBJ2-5 | TRBV6-5 | TRBD2 | NA | TGTGCCAGCACTCCCGTGGGGCTAGCGGGAGAGACCCAGTACTTC | CASTPVGLAGETQYF
TRBJ2-5 | TRBV5-5 | TRBD1 | NA | TGTGCCAGCAGCCCGGGACAGGGCCAAGAGACCCAGTACTTC | CASSPGQGQETQYF
TRBJ2-1 | TRBV1 | NA | once | TGCACCAGCAGCCAAGCGACCTATGGGGTAGCGGGGACCAACAATGAGCAGTTCTTC | CTSSQATYGVAGTNNEQFF
TRBJ1-1 | TRBV2 | TRBD1 | NA | TGTGCCAGCAGTGAGGGGACAGGGGGCCCAGCTTTCTTT | CASSEGTGGPAFF
TRBJ2-5 | TRBV10-1 | TRBD2 | NA | TGCGCCAGCAGTGATGGCGGGCTAGCGGGGGCAGAGACCCAGTACTTC | CASSDGGLAGAETQYF
TRBJ1-2 | TRBV27 | TRBD1 | NA | TGTGCCAGCAGTCTATCGGGACAGAACTATGGCTACACCTTC | CASSLSGQNYGYTF
TRBJ2-1 | TRBV18 | TRBD1 | NA | TGTGCCAGCTCACCGGCCGGGACAGGGGGAAATGAGCAGTTCTTC | CASSPAGTGGNEQFF
TRBJ2-3 | TRBV25-1 | TRBD2 | few | TGTGCCAGCAGTGAAGGGGCCTGGGGAGCGGGGGGGGATACGCAGTATTTT | CASSEGAWGAGGDTQYF
TRBJ2-1 | TRBV4-2 | NA | NA | TGTGCCAGCAGCCAAGTTCACGCCCTAGGGGGTTACAATGAGCAGTTCTTC | CASSQVHALGGYNEQFF
TRBJ1-6 | TRBV19 | NA | few | TGTGCCAGTAGTATAGGTCCCGGCCCTAATTCACCCCTCCACTTT | CASSIGPGPNSPLHF
TRBJ1-6 | TRBV12-3/TRBV12-4 | NA | NA | TGTGCCAGCAGTTTCGGTAATTCACCCCTCCACTTT | CASSFGNSPLHF
TRBJ1-1 | TRBV5-4 | NA | NA | TGTGCCAGCAGCGCCCCGGGGTTCACTGAAGCTTTCTTT | CASSAPGFTEAFF
TRBJ1-5 | TRBV27 | TRBD1 | few | TGTGCCAGCAGTTTATCAGACAGGGGACTTCAGCCCCAGCATTTT | CASSLSDRGLQPQHF
TRBJ1-5 | TRBV6-5 | NA | once | TGTGCCAGCACTAAGGAAGAACCCAATCAGCCCCAGCATTTT | CASTKEEPNQPQHF
TRBJ2-7 | TRBV6-6 | NA | NA | TGTGCCAGCAGTTACGCTAGAAACGAGCAGTACTTC | CASSYARNEQYF
TRBJ1-1 | TRBV7-8 | NA | NA | TGTGCCAGCAGCCCAGGGGAAAAGTGGGCTTTCTTT | CASSPGEKWAFF
TRBJ2-1 | TRBV10-2 | NA | NA | TGCGCCAGCAGTGACTGGGGCGTCTACAATGAGCAGTTCTTC | CASSDWGVYNEQFF